The 5 T cell receptor beta chains given below trace back to one sample, sequenced in a study of beta chain features in type 1 diabetes. The antigens of these receptors remain unknown. Notes on the study in general: Moderate but significant shortening of TCRB CDR3s was recorded in all four CD4+ subsets from Type 1 diabetes patients.

Sequencing targeted expressed TCRB transcripts, as all isolated RNA had been reverse transcribed. Clones were read by immunoSEQ multiplex PCR, and TCRdb kept only the in-frame ones, dropping some. This sample has over 600,000 clones; around 12% occur once, and the top ten carry 0.095% to 0.15%. The sequenced sample was naive CD4+ T cells from blood. The receptors stem from a man under 40 with type 1 diabetes.

In the case of this clone: Other nucleotide sequences in the sample specify the same CDR3. The rearrangement joins TRBV2 to TRBJ2-3; D is undetermined. The CDR3 sequence is 11 residues long. CDR1 and CDR2 (germline): SNHLY, FYNNEI. Trimming removed 6 bases at V and 6 bases at J, with 7 bases between. The CDR3 reads CASRGADTQYF. Here the CDR3 DNA reads TGTGCCAGCAGGGGTGCGGATACGCAGTATTTT.

The chain links TRBV13 to TRBJ2-6; D ambiguous. CDR1 PRHDT and CDR2 FYEKMQ come from the germline V gene (reference sequence). The CDR3 extends over 16 amino acids. Trimming removed 2 bases from V and 2 bases from J, with 10 bases in between. The DNA for the CDR3 is TGTGCCAGCAGCTTAAATAGGCTGCCTGGGGCCAACGTCCTGACTTTC. Translating it yields CASSLNRLPGANVLTF.

The chain uses TRBV7-9 and TRBJ1-1; D remains unclear. With 4 bases removed from V and 5 bases from J, the gap between germline ends came to 11 bases. CDR1 and CDR2 (germline): SEHNR, FQNEAQ (reference sequence). This CDR3 has 13 residues. The DNA for the CDR3 is TGTGCCAGCAGCTCCACCGGTAGGACTGAAGCTTTCTTT. Translated, it gives CASSSTGRTEAFF.

In its sample, this clone was seen a few times. At one of its ends the junction is not consistent with the germline gene, which may arise from a read error. The rearrangement links TRBV10-3 to TRBJ1-2; D is uncertain. The CDR3 spans 15 residues. Germline V gene lookup returns CDR1 ENHRY and CDR2 SYGVKD. The CDR3 is CASSYSVGGNYGYTF. The CDR3 DNA sequence: TGTGCCAGCAGTTACTCGGTAGGAGGAAACTATGGCTACACCTTC.

J is TRBJ2-7 and V is TRBV6-5; D unresolved. This CDR3 is 12 amino acids long. Trimming pared 6 bases from V and 7 bases from J, leaving 13 bases between. Germline CDR1 is MNHEY and CDR2 is SVGAGI. The CDR3 reads CASSPQVGEQYF. In DNA form, the CDR3 reads TGTGCCAGCAGCCCTCAAGTGGGGGAGCAGTACTTC.